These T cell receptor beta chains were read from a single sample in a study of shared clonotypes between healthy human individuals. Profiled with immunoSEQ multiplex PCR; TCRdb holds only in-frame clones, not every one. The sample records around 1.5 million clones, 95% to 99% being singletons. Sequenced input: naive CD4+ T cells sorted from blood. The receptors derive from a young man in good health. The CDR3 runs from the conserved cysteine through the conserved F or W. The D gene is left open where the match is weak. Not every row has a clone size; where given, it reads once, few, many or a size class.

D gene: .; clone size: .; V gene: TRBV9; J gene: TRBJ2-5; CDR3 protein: CASSVGGDQETQYF; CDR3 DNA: TGTGCCAGCAGCGTAGGGGGGGACCAAGAGACCCAGTACTTC
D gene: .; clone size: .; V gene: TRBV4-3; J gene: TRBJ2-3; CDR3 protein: CASSPGPGDTQYF; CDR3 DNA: TGCGCCAGCAGCCCGGGGCCAGGGGATACGCAGTATTTT
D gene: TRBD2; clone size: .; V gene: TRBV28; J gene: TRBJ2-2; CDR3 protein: CASRLRELSGELFF; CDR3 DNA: TGTGCCAGCAGGTTGCGGGAGTTGTCCGGGGAGCTGTTTTTT
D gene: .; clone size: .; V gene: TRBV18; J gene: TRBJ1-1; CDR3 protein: CASSPGQGAVTEAFF; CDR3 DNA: TGTGCCAGCTCACCCGGGCAGGGAGCGGTCACTGAAGCTTTCTTT
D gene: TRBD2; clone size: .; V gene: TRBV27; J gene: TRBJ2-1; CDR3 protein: CASSTGTSGWDSYNEQFF; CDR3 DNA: TGTGCCAGCAGTACCGGGACTAGCGGGTGGGACTCCTACAATGAGCAGTTCTTC
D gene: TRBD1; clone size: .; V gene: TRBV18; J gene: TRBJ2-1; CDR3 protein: CASQDRGLWADNEQFF; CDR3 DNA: TGTGCCAGCCAGGACAGGGGGCTTTGGGCGGACAATGAGCAGTTCTTC
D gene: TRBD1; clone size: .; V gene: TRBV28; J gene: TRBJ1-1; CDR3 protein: CASSSDRIKAFF; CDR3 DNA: TGTGCCAGCAGTTCGGACAGGATAAAAGCTTTCTTT
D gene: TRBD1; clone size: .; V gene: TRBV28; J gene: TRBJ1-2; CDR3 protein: CASGNRGMSGYTF; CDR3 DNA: TGTGCCAGCGGGAACAGGGGGATGAGTGGCTACACCTTC
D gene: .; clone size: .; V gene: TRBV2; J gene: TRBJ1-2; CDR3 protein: CASSVGTAYGYTF; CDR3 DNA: TGTGCCAGCAGTGTCGGGACGGCCTATGGCTACACCTTC
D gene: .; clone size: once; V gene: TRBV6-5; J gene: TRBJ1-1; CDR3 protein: CASSYSWETDTEAFF; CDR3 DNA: TGTGCCAGCAGTTACTCGTGGGAAACTGACACTGAAGCTTTCTTT
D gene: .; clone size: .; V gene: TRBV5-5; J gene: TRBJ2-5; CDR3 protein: CASSSGPQETQYF; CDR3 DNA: TGTGCCAGCAGCTCCGGTCCCCAAGAGACCCAGTACTTC
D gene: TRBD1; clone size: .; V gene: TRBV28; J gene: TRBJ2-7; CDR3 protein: CASSSTGGRYEQYF; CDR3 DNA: TGTGCCAGCAGCTCTACAGGGGGCAGGTACGAGCAGTACTTC
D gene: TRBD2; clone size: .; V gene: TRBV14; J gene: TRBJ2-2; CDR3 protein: CASSHPGPGGSSGELFF; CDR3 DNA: TGTGCCAGCAGCCACCCCGGGCCTGGCGGGAGTTCCGGGGAGCTGTTTTTT
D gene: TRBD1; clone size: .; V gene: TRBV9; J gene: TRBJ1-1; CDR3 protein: CASSVAETGGKAFF; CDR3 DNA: TGTGCCAGCAGCGTAGCGGAGACAGGGGGCAAAGCTTTCTTT
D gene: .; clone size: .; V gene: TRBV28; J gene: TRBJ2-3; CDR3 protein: CASSREPHPTDTQYF; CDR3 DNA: TGTGCCAGCAGCCGTGAACCACACCCGACAGATACGCAGTATTTT
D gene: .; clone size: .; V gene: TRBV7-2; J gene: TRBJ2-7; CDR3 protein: CASSLGTNSYEQYF; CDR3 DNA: TGTGCCAGCAGCTTGGGGACAAATTCCTACGAGCAGTACTTC
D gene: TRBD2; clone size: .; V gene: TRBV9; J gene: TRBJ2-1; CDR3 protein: CASSVGGGSYNEQFF; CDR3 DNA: TGTGCCAGCAGCGTAGGAGGCGGGAGCTACAATGAGCAGTTCTTC
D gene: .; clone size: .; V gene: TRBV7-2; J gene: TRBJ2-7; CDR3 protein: CASSLVAREQYF; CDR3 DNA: TGTGCCAGCAGCTTAGTGGCCAGAGAGCAGTACTTC
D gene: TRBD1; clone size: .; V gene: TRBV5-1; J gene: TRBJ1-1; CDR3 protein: CASSGTVSTEAFF; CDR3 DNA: TGCGCCAGCAGCGGGACAGTTTCCACTGAAGCTTTCTTT
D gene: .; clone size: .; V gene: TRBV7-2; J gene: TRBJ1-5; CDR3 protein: CASSLGVGNQPQHF; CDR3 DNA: TGTGCCAGCAGCTTAGGGGTGGGCAATCAGCCCCAGCATTTT
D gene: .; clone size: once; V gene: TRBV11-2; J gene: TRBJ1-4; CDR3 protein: CASSLGPSGGEKLFF; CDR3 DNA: TGTGCCAGCAGCCTCGGACCCTCCGGGGGTGAAAAACTGTTTTTT
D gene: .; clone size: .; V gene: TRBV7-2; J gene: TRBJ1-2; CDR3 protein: CASSPLPSNYGYTF; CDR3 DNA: TGTGCCAGCAGTCCTCTGCCGAGTAACTATGGCTACACCTTC
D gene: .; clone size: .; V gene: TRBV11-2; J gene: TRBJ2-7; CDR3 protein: CASSLVLGRSSYEQYF; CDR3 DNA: TGTGCCAGCAGCTTAGTTTTGGGGCGGAGTAGCTACGAGCAGTACTTC